A single TCR beta chain is shown here with its context. Its specificity is unknown. This record comes from a study of T-cell reconstitution after alpha-beta-depleted transplantation in children. Study findings and constraints: At the one-year point after transplant, T-cell counts and TCRbeta diversity were found to come mostly from T cells that had been newly produced. High day-60 TCRbeta diversity in some patients came from surviving recipient T cells and thymic progenitors. Approximately two months post-transplant, alpha-beta T cells reportedly originated from several hundred expanded graft clones.

Unique molecular identifiers featured in how the TCRbeta library was prepared. TCRdb analysed the PCR reads with MiXCR anew, one entry per CDR3 protein. The sample holds around 190,000 distinct CDR3 sequences; approximately 7% are singletons and the top ten take 5.5%. Germline CDR1 MGHDK, CDR2 SYGVNS. Trimming removed 2 bases from V and 8 bases from J, with 15 bases in between. This CDR3 region has 14 residues. This TCR was recovered from a boy aged 2 to 10 with acute lymphoblastic leukemia, due to receive a stem cell transplant. The sample in question was PBMCs, obtained before TCRalphabeta/CD19-depleted stem cell transplant. The V and J genes are TRBV25-1 and TRBJ1-2, with D unclear. CDR3 coding DNA: TGTGCCAGCAGTGAACTCCCCTGGGTAGACGGCTACACCTTC. It translates to CASSELPWVDGYTF.